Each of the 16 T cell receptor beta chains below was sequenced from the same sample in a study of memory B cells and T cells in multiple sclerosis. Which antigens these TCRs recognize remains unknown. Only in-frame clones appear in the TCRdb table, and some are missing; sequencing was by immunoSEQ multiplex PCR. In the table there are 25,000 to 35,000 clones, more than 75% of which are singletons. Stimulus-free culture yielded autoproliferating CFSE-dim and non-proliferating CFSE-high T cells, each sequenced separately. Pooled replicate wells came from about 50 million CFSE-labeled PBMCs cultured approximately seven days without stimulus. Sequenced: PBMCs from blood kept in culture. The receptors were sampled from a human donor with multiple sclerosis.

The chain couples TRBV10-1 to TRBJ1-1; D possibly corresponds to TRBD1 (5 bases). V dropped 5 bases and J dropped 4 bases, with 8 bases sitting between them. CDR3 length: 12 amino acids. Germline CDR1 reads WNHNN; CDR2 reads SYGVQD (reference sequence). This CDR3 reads CASSFGGTEAFF. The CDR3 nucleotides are TGCGCCAGCAGTTTTGGGGGCACTGAAGCTTTCTTT.

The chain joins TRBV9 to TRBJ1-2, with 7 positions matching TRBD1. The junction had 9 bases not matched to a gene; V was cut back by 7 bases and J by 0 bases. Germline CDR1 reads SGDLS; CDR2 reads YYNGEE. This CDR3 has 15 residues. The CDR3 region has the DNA TGTGCCAGCGGAGAGGGGGCAAATACTAACTATGGCTACACCTTC. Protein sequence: CASGEGANTNYGYTF.

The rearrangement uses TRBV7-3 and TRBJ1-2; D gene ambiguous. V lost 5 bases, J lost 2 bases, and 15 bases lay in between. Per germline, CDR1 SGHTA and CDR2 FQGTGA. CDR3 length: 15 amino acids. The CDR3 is CASSAAGGPNYGYTF. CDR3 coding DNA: TGTGCCAGCAGCGCGGCCGGAGGGCCCAACTATGGCTACACCTTC.

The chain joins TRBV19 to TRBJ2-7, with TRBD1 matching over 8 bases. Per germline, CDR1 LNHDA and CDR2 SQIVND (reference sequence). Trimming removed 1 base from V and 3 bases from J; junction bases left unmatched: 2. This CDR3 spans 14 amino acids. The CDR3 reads CASSIGTGLYEQYF. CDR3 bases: TGTGCCAGTAGTATAGGGACAGGGCTCTACGAGCAGTACTTC. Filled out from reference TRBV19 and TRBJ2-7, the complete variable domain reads DGGITQSPKYLFRKEGQNVTLSCEQNLNHDAMYWYRQDPGQGLRLIYYSQIVNDFQKGDIAEGYSVSREKKESFPLTVTSAQKNPTAFYLCASSIGTGLYEQYFGPGTRLTVT.

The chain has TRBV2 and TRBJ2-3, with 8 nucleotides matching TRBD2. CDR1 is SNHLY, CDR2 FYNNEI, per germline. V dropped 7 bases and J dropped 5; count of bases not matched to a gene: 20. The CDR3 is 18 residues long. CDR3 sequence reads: CASTQRGWELAAKDTQYF. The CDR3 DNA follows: TGTGCCAGCACCCAAAGGGGTTGGGAACTAGCGGCGAAAGATACGCAGTATTTT.

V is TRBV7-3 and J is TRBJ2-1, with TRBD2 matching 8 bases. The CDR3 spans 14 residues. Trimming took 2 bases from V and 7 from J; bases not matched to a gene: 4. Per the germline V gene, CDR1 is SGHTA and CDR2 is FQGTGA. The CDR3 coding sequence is TGTGCCAGCAGCTTAGTCGGGGGGGGGAATGAGCAGTTCTTC. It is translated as CASSLVGGGNEQFF.

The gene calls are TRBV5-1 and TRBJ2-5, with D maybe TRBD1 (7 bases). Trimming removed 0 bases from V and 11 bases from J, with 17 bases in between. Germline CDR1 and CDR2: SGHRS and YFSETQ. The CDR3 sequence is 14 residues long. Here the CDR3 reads CASSLDPGGWEQYF. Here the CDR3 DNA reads TGCGCCAGCAGCTTGGATCCAGGGGGGTGGGAGCAGTACTTC.

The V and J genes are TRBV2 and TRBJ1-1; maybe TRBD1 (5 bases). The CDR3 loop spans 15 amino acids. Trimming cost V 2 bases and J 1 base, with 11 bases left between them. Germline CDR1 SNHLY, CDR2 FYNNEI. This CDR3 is CASSEFTGRNTEAFF. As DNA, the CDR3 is TGTGCCAGCAGTGAATTCACAGGACGGAACACTGAAGCTTTCTTT.

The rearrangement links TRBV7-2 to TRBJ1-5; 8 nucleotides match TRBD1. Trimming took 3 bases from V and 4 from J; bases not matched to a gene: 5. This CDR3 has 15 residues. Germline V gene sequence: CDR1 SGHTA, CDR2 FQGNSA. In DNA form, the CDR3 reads TGTGCCAGCAGCTTCAGGGGGCATTTGAATCAGCCCCAGCATTTT. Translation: CASSFRGHLNQPQHF. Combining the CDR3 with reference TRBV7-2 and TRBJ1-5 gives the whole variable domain GAGVSQSPSNKVTEKGKDVELRCDPISGHTALYWYRQSLGQGLEFLIYFQGNSAPDKSGLPSDRFSAERTGGSVSTLTIQRTQQEDSAVYLCASSFRGHLNQPQHFGDGTRLSIL.

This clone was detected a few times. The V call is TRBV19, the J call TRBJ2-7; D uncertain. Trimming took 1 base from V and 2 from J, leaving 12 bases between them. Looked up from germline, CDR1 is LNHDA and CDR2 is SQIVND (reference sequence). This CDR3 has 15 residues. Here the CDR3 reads CASSIGSGFTYEQYF. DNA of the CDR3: TGTGCCAGTAGTATAGGGTCCGGATTTACCTACGAGCAGTACTTC. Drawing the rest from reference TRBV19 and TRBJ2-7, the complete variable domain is DGGITQSPKYLFRKEGQNVTLSCEQNLNHDAMYWYRQDPGQGLRLIYYSQIVNDFQKGDIAEGYSVSREKKESFPLTVTSAQKNPTAFYLCASSIGSGFTYEQYFGPGTRLTVT.

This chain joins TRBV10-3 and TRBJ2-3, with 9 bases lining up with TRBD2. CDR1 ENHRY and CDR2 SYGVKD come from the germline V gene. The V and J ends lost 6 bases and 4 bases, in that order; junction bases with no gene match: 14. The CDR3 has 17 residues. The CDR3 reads CAIRKFELAGIPDTQYF. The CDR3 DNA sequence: TGTGCCATCAGGAAGTTTGAGCTAGCGGGAATTCCAGATACGCAGTATTTT.

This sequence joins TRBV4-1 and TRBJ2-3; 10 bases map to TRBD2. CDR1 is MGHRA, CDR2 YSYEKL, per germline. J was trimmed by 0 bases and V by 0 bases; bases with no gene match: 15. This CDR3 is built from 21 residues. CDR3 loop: CASSQDGWDSGRALSTDTQYF. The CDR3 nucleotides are TGCGCCAGCAGCCAAGATGGCTGGGACAGCGGGAGGGCCTTAAGCACAGATACGCAGTATTTT.

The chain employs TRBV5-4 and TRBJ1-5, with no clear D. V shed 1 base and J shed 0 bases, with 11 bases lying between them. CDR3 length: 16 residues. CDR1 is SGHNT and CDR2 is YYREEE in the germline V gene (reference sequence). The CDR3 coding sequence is TGTGCCAGCAGCTTGAGAACCGAGTATAGCAATCAGCCCCAGCATTTT. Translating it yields CASSLRTEYSNQPQHF.

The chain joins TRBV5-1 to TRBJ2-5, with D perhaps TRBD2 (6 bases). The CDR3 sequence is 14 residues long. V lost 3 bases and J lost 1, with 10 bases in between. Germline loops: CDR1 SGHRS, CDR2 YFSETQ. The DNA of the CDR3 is TGCGCCAGCAGCTCCGGGACTGCCCAAGAGACCCAGTACTTC. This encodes CASSSGTAQETQYF. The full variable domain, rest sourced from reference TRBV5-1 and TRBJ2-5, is KAGVTQTPRYLIKTRGQQVTLSCSPISGHRSVSWYQQTPGQGLQFLFEYFSETQRNKGNFPGRFSGRQFSNSRSEMNVSTLELGDSALYLCASSSGTAQETQYFGPGTRLLVL.

CDR3 in amino acids: CASSPPGDGEAFF. For the CDR3, the DNA is TGTGCCAGCTCACCGCCGGGGGACGGTGAAGCTTTCTTT. The chain joins TRBV18 to TRBJ1-1, with a weak D call TRBD1 (5 bases). From germline, CDR1 is KGHSH and CDR2 LQKENI. Deletions cut 3 bases from V and 7 bases from J, with 12 bases between. CDR3 length: 13 amino acids. The variable domain in full, with the rest retrieved from reference TRBV18 and TRBJ1-1, is NAGVMQNPRHLVRRRGQEARLRCSPMKGHSHVYWYRQLPEEGLKFMVYLQKENIIDESGMPKERFSAEFPKEGPSILRIQQVVRGDSAAYFCASSPPGDGEAFFGQGTRLTVV.

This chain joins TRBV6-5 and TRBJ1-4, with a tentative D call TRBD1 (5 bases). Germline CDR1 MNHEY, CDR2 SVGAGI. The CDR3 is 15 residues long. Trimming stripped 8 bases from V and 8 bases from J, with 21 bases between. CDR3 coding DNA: TGTGCCAGCGGGATCCAGGGAGGGATGGAGGAAAAACTGTTTTTT. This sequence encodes CASGIQGGMEEKLFF.